This T cell receptor beta chain was identified during a study of T cells in Graves' hyperthyroidism and ophthalmopathy. Across the whole study: Upon initial diagnosis and before any treatment, peripheral blood was collected.

The diagnoses drew upon clinical symptoms, serum thyroxine and TRAb, thyroid ultrasound and orbital computed tomography. It was RNA transcripts that yielded the amplified TCR beta CDR3 regions. TCR CDR3 regions were first amplified by RT-PCR with HTBI primers. TCRdb used MiXCR to reprocess the multiplex PCR reads, holding one entry per CDR3 protein. The table records fewer than 650,000 distinct CDR3 sequences, roughly 15% of them present only once. This clonotype was picked up many times. Its antigen remains unidentified. Study outcomes and limitations: Ophthalmopathy stood apart from stable hyperthyroidism in a 13 V-J model.

This CDR3 comprises 12 residues. Germline V gene lookup returns CDR1 DFQATT and CDR2 SNEGSKA (reference sequence). V lost 6 bases and J lost 3, with 12 bases in between. This clonotype was sampled from a woman between 40 and 55 years old with Graves' hyperthyroidism. Source material: blood. The V call is TRBV20-1, the J call TRBJ2-7, with D perhaps TRBD1 or TRBD2 (6 bases each). The CDR3 nucleotides are TGCAGTGCGCGGGACATCCACTACGAGCAGTACTTC. This sequence encodes CSARDIHYEQYF.